What follows is one T cell receptor beta chain and its context. No antigen is known for it. The record originates from a study of T cells in Graves' hyperthyroidism and ophthalmopathy. Findings and limits, study-wide: Peripheral blood also featured most of the thyroid clonotypes expanded above 0.001.

The patients, who ranged from 18 to 65 in age, presented with newly diagnosed hyperthyroidism lasting under 2 months. The blood sample predates any ophthalmopathy symptoms, coming from first hyperthyroidism diagnosis. PBMCs were obtained from approximately 10 ml fresh peripheral blood. RNA transcripts provided the source from which TCR beta CDR3 regions were amplified. The HTBI primer set drove a first-round RT-PCR of the TCR CDR3. TCRdb reanalysed the multiplex PCR reads using MiXCR and keeps one entry per CDR3 protein. The table shows 650,000 to 850,000 distinct CDR3 sequences, with around 20% occurring only once. Germline CDR1 DFQATT, CDR2 SNEGSKA (reference sequence). The CDR3 is made up of 16 amino acids. Trimming removed 6 bases from V and 5 bases from J; junction bases left unmatched: 12.

The receptor's source is a woman in her forties or fifties with Graves' hyperthyroidism that later progressed to Graves' ophthalmopathy. The sequenced sample was blood. The chain links TRBV20-1 to TRBJ2-5; 13 bases match TRBD2. The CDR3 DNA follows: TGCAGTGCACCCCGACTAGCGGGGGGCCATGGGGAGACCCAGTACTTC. Protein product: CSAPRLAGGHGETQYF.